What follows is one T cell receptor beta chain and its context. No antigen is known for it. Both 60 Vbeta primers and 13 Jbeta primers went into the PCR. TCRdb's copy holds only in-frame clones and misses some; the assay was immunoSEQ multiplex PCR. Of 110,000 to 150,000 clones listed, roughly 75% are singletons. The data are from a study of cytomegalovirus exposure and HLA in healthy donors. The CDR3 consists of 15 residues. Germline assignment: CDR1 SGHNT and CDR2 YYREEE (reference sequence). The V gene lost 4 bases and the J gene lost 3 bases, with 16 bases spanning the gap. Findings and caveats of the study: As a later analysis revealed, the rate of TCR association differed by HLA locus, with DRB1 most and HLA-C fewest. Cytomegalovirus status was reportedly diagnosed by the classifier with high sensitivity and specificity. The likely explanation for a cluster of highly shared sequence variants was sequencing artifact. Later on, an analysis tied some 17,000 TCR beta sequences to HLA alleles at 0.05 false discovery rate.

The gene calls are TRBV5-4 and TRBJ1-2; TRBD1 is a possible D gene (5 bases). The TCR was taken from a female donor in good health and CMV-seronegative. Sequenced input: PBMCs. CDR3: CASSPGHGGDYGYTF. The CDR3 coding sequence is TGTGCCAGCAGCCCCGGCCACGGAGGGGACTATGGCTACACCTTC. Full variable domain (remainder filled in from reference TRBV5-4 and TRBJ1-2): ETGVTQSPTHLIKTRGQQVTLRCSSQSGHNTVSWYQQALGQGPQFIFQYYREEENGRGNFPPRFSGLQFPNYSSELNVNALELDDSALYLCASSPGHGGDYGYTFGSGTRLTVV.